The 14 T cell receptor beta chains reported below all come from one sample, sequenced in a study of blood T cell repertoires in COVID-19. Sequencing used immunoSEQ multiplex PCR; TCRdb keeps in-frame clones, though not all of them. The repertoire has tens of thousands of clones, 90% of them found once; the top ten carry roughly 7.6%. The sequenced sample was peripheral blood. The receptors here all came from a woman aged 40 to 49 with active COVID-19.

The chain joins TRBV2 to TRBJ2-5; tentatively, D is TRBD2 (6 bases). In germline, CDR1 is SNHLY, CDR2 FYNNEI. V was shortened by 6 bases and J by 5 bases, with 16 bases between the two germline ends. The CDR3 covers 14 residues. DNA of the CDR3: TGTGCCAGCAGGGGAGGACTCGAACGCGAGACCCAGTACTTC. It codes for CASRGGLERETQYF.

The genes are TRBV3-1 (or the pseudogene TRBV3-2) and TRBJ1-4, with 10 bases that match TRBD1. Germline values: CDR1 LGHDT, CDR2 YNNKEL (reference sequence). This CDR3 is built from 16 residues. The junction had 5 bases not matched to a gene; V was cut back by 0 bases and J by 7 bases. DNA for the CDR3: TGTGCCAGCAGCCAAGATTGGACAGGGGGTGGTGAAAAACTGTTTTTT. This gives the protein CASSQDWTGGGEKLFF.

This clone showed up just a few times. The chain has TRBV5-6 and TRBJ2-7; TRBD1 aligns across 8 bases. Germline V gene sequence: CDR1 SGHDT, CDR2 YYEEEE. CDR3 length: 18 residues. The trim removed 0 bases at V and 5 bases at J, leaving 16 bases unmatched. CDR3 amino acids: CASSLGTGFFKTPDEQYF. DNA of the CDR3: TGTGCCAGCAGCTTGGGGACAGGGTTTTTTAAGACTCCAGACGAGCAGTACTTC.

The V and J genes are TRBV10-1 and TRBJ1-1, with 7 bases fitting TRBD1. CDR3 length equals 13 residues. Germline V lookup: CDR1 WNHNN, CDR2 SYGVQD (reference sequence). Trimming at V came to 6 bases and at J to 0 bases, leaving 1 base not matched to a gene. This chain's CDR3 is CASRGQLNTEAFF. In DNA, the CDR3 is TGCGCCAGCAGGGGACAGTTGAACACTGAAGCTTTCTTT.

This chain connects TRBV19 to TRBJ1-2, with 7 bases fitting TRBD1. The V gene's germline CDR1 is LNHDA and CDR2 SQIVND (reference sequence). The CDR3 length is 16 residues. V lost 4 bases and J lost 4; bases outside the gene matches: 12. CDR3 in DNA: TGTGCCAGTAGTAACTCCTACTCCGGGACAGCCTATGGCTACACCTTC. Its translation is CASSNSYSGTAYGYTF.

This rearrangement joins TRBV9 to TRBJ1-2; no definite D call. The V end lost 0 bases, the J end lost 0 bases, and 9 bases lay between the germline ends. The CDR3 sequence is 15 residues long. In germline, CDR1 is SGDLS, CDR2 YYNGEE. The CDR3 sequence is CASSVAAATNYGYTF. The DNA for the CDR3 is TGTGCCAGCAGCGTAGCCGCCGCTACTAACTATGGCTACACCTTC.

CDR3 nucleotide sequence: TGTGCCAGCAGCCAAGGGGGTCCAGGGATGAATGAAAAACTGTTTTTT. This codes for CASSQGGPGMNEKLFF. This rearrangement joins TRBV14 to TRBJ1-4, with TRBD1 as a possible D gene (5 bases). Trimming took off 1 base at V and 5 bases at J, with 14 bases between the two ends. Germline V gives CDR1 SGHDN, CDR2 FVKESK. The CDR3 is 16 residues long.

V usage is TRBV5-1 and J usage is TRBJ1-1; the D gene is possibly TRBD1 (6 bases). Germline lookup yields CDR1 SGHRS and CDR2 YFSETQ. Trimming cost V 0 bases and J 1 base, with 7 bases left between them. The CDR3 contains 14 residues. The chain's CDR3 is CASSLGTENTEAFF. In nucleotides, the CDR3 is TGCGCCAGCAGCTTGGGGACAGAGAACACTGAAGCTTTCTTT. Complete variable domain (other parts from reference TRBV5-1 and TRBJ1-1): KAGVTQTPRYLIKTRGQQVTLSCSPISGHRSVSWYQQTPGQGLQFLFEYFSETQRNKGNFPGRFSGRQFSNSRSEMNVSTLELGDSALYLCASSLGTENTEAFFGQGTRLTVV.

V is TRBV29-1 and J is TRBJ2-7; 8 positions agree with TRBD1. CDR1 SQVTM and CDR2 ANQGSEA come from the germline V gene. The V gene end was trimmed by 6 bases and the J gene end by 5 bases; junction bases not matched to a gene: 9. CDR3 length: 13 residues. CDR3: CSVAGGQPNEQYF. CDR3 coding DNA: TGCAGCGTAGCAGGGGGCCAGCCCAACGAGCAGTACTTC.

This chain uses TRBV19 with TRBJ2-3; TRBD2 aligns across 7 bases. The germline gives CDR1 LNHDA, CDR2 SQIVND (reference sequence). This CDR3 contains 15 residues. J gave up 6 bases and V 5 bases, and 11 bases lay outside the gene matches. The CDR3 DNA follows: TGTGCCAGTAGTCTAGCGGCTAGCTTAGTGGATACGCAGTATTTT. Protein product: CASSLAASLVDTQYF.

This chain connects TRBV5-1 to TRBJ1-3; tentatively, D is TRBD1 (5 bases). This CDR3 has 16 amino acids. Germline V lookup: CDR1 SGHRS, CDR2 YFSETQ. V was pared by 1 base and J by 3 bases, with 14 bases between. The CDR3 region is CASSLLSRVDGNTIYF. CDR3 sequence (DNA): TGCGCCAGCAGCTTGTTGTCCAGGGTGGATGGAAACACCATATATTTT.

V is TRBV5-4 and J is TRBJ1-1; perhaps TRBD1 as D (6 bases). The CDR3 contains 15 residues. V gave up 0 bases and J gave up 5 bases, with 14 bases separating them. Germline V gives CDR1 SGHNT, CDR2 YYREEE (reference sequence). The CDR3 nucleotides read TGTGCCAGCAGCTTGGGGGGGGGCTGGTCTACTGAAGCTTTCTTT. Its translation: CASSLGGGWSTEAFF.

A few counts support this clone. The V and J genes are TRBV6-5 and TRBJ1-1; 7 positions agree with TRBD1. There are 13 residues in the CDR3. J lost 6 bases, V lost 6 bases, and 7 bases had no gene match. Germline V gives CDR1 MNHEY, CDR2 SVGAGI. The CDR3 reads CASRRDRVAEAFF. In nucleotides, the CDR3 is TGTGCCAGCAGACGAGACAGGGTGGCTGAAGCTTTCTTT.

The chain couples TRBV6-1 to TRBJ2-2; a possible D gene is TRBD1 (5 bases). V lost 4 bases to trimming and J lost 3 bases, with 15 bases between them. Germline V gene sequence: CDR1 MNHNS, CDR2 SASEGT. This CDR3 region has 16 residues. For the CDR3, the DNA is TGTGCCAGCAGTGGGGTCAGCCAGGGTTACACCGGGGAGCTGTTTTTT. Translation gives CASSGVSQGYTGELFF.